The entry below gives a single TCR beta chain sequence along with its context. The specificity of this receptor is unknown. The sample originates from a study of monozygotic twins with inflammatory bowel disease (dated by TCRdb to the late 2010s). Looking at the study overall: The complete study included about 28 monozygotic twin pairs: 19 IBD-discordant Danish pairs and nine German pairs, of which four were IBD-concordant and five were IBD-discordant. Within discordant pairs, disease-associated traits were sought mainly by comparing IBD patients with their genetically identical healthy co-twins. Each individual had, on average, about 151 000 unique TCRalpha sequences and 181 000 unique TCRbeta sequences available for analysis. The investigation overall reported the following: Compared with healthy twins, IBD patients shared fewer clonotypes with other individuals, and the difference was most pronounced in patients with signs of disease activity. No single strong signal or clonotype linked to IBD turned up in the results, so the idea that one exists was not supported. No difference in repertoire similarity was observed between concordant and discordant twins, possibly owing to limited statistical power. The analysis was unable to tell different T cell subtypes apart. IBD patients had lower TCRbeta repertoire diversity, measured by the inverse Simpson index, than their healthy co-twins. Differing immunosuppressive treatments among patients may have added background noise and inter-individual variability to the repertoires.

Including the terminal cysteine and phenylalanine, the CDR3 comprises 17 residues. No DNA sequence was recorded. According to the germline V gene (reference sequence), CDR1 reads SEHNR and CDR2 reads FQNEAQ. Library construction relied on 5' RACE. The input for every TCR library was roughly 3.5 ug of total RNA. For each sample, cDNA synthesis was carried out in eight separate reactions using SMARTScribe reverse transcriptase. During cDNA synthesis, template switching introduced unique molecular identifiers that contained a 6-nucleotide sample barcode. TCRalpha and TCRbeta cDNA was amplified in two nested PCRs of about 16 and 10 cycles, and bead purification was carried out after each PCR. Before amplification, the cDNA was treated with uracil DNA-glycosylase and purified using the QIAquick PCR purification kit. In the second PCR, Illumina TruSeq-compatible adapters and sample-specific barcodes were added. TapeStation and Qubit were used to check library quality and concentration, and 5 to 6.5 ng of each library was pooled. The pooled libraries were sequenced with 2 x 100 bp reads and custom sequencing primers on an Illumina HiSeq2500 single-index Rapid Run. Concerning the study's data processing: MiGEC version 1.2.6 was used for UMI-based consensus assembly, which corrected PCR and sequencing errors. MiXCR version 2.1.1 was used for V(D)J alignment, clonotype assembly and CDR3 extraction. To normalise gene usage, clonotype sharing and MAIT/NKT TCR abundance, the top 1000, 10 000 and 20 000 clonotypes in each sample were analysed. Diversity was computed as the inverse Simpson index with the vegan R package after downsampling to 27 000 UMIs. Statistical testing used paired Mann-Whitney U tests on the discordant twin pairs and applied Benjamini-Hochberg correction for multiple testing. Each CDR3 protein sequence appears as one entry after TCRdb reprocessed the reads, and no DNA is included. Clone size and V and J calls follow TCRdb, not the original study. The sample table records approximately 400,000 distinct CDR3 sequences. The top ten clonotypes cover about 2.6% of the sample.

From each donor, a roughly 2.5 ml peripheral blood sample was collected into PAXgene tubes and stored at -80 degrees C. Without T cell sorting, total RNA was isolated from whole blood using the PAXgene blood miRNA kit on an automated QIAcube. Peripheral blood from monozygotic twin pairs, either concordant or discordant for inflammatory bowel disease, underwent deep TCRalpha and TCRbeta repertoire profiling that used unique molecular barcoding. Smoking habits were recorded for all twin pairs, and each individual was classified as a current, former or never smoker. The sequencing input was blood. The chain was built from TRBV7-9 and TRBJ2-2; the D gene TCRdb calls, TRBD2, cannot be checked with no DNA. The sequence was obtained from a human donor with ulcerative colitis or Crohn's disease, or a healthy co-twin of an affected twin (not recorded which). CDR3 region: CASSSLLTSGVTGELFF.